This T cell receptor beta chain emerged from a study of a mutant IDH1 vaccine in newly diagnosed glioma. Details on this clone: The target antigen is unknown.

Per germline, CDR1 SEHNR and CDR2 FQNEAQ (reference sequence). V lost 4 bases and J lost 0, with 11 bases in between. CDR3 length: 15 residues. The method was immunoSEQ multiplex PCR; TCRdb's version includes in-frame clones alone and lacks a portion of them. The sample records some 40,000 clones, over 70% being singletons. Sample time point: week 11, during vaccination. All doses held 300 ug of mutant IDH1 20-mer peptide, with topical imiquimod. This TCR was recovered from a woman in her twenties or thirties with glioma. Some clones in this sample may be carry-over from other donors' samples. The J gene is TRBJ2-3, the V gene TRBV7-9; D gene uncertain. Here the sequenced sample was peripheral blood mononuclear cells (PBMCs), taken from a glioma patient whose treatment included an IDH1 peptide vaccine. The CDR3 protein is CASSSIGPSTDTQYF. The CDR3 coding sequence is TGTGCCAGCAGCTCCATAGGTCCTAGCACAGATACGCAGTATTTT.